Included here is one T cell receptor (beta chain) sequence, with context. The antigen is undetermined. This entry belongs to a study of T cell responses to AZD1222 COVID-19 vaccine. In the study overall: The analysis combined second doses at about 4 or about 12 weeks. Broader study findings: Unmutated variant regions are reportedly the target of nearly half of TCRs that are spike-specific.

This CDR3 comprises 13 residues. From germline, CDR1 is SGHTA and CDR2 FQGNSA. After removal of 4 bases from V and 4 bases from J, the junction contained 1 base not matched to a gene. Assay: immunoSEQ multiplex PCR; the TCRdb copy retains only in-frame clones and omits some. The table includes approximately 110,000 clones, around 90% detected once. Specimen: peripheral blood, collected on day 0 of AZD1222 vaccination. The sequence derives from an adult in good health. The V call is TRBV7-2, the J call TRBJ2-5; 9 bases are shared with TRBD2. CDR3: CASSSTSGETQYF. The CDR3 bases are TGTGCCAGCAGCTCGACTAGCGGAGAGACCCAGTACTTC.